This TCR beta chain was documented in a study of T cells after yellow fever vaccination. About the research overall: With SMART-Seq v4 Ultra Low Input, the fractions containing low cell numbers were prepared.

TCRdb ran MiXCR on the 5' RACE reads and lists one entry per CDR3 protein. The repertoire has 200,000 to 250,000 distinct CDR3 sequences, 6.9% of them found once; the top ten carry roughly 0.86%. The CDR3 is 13 amino acids. In germline, CDR1 is SGHTA, CDR2 FQGNSA. V shed 5 bases, J shed 13 bases, and the junction held 12 bases outside the gene matches. V is TRBV7-2 and J is TRBJ2-3, with 7 bases matching TRBD2. The input for sequencing was CD4+ T cells sorted from PBMCs, taken 15 days after the yellow fever booster vaccination. The sequence came from a man aged 25-45 years who received the YFV17D yellow fever vaccine. The CDR3 DNA reads TGTGCCAGCAGCCCCCCCTCTAGCGGAGCAAAGTATTTT. As protein: CASSPPSSGAKYF.